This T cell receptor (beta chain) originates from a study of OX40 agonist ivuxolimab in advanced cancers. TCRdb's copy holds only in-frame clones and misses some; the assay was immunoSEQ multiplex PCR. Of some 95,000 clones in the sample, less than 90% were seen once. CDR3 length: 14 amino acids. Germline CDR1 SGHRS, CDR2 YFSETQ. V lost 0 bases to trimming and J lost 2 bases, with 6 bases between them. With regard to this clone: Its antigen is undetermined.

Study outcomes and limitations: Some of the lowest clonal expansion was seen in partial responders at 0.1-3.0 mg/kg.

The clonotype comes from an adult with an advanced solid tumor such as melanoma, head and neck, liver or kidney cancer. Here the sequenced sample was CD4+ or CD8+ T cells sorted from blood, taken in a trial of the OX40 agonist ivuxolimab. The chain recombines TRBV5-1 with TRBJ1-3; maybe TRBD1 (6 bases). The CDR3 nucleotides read TGCGCCAGCAGCTTGGCAGGGGCTGGAAACACCATATATTTT. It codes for CASSLAGAGNTIYF.